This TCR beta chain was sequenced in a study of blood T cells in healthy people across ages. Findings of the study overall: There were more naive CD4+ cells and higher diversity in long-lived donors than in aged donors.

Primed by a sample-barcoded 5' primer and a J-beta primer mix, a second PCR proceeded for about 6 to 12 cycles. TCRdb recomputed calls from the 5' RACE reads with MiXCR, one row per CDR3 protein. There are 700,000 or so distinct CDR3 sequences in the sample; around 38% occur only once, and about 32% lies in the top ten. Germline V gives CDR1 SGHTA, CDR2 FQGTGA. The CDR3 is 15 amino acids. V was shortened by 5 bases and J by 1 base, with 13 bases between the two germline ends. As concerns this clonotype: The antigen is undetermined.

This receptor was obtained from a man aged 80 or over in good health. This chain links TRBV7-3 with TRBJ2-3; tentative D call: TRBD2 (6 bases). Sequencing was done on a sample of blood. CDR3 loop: CASSRTGERTDTQYF. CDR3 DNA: TGTGCCAGCAGCCGTACGGGAGAACGCACAGATACGCAGTATTTT.